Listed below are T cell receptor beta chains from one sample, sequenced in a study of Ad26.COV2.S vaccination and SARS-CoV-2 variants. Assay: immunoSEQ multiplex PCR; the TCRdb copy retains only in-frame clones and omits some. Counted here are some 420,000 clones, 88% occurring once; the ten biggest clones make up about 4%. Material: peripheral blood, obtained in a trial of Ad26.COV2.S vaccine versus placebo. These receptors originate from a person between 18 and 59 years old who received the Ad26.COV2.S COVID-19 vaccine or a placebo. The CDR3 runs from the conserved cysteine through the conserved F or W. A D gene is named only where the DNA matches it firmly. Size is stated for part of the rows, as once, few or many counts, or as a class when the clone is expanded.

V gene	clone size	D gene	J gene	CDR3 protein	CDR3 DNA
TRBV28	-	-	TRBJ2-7	CASSLTLRGLPLTYEQYF	TGTGCCAGCAGTTTAACCCTTCGAGGCCTTCCCCTCACCTACGAGCAGTACTTC
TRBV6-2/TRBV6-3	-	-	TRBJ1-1	CASSPQGNTEAFF	TGTGCCAGCAGTCCCCAGGGGAACACTGAAGCTTTCTTT
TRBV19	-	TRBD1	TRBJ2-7	CASSIWDRKDEQYF	TGTGCCAGTAGTATCTGGGACAGGAAGGACGAGCAGTACTTC
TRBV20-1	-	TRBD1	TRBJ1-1	CSASPMDRTHTEAFF	TGCAGTGCTAGTCCTATGGACAGGACCCACACTGAAGCTTTCTTT
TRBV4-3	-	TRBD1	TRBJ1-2	CASSQDRGTVGYTF	TGCGCCAGCAGCCAGGACAGGGGGACGGTTGGCTACACCTTC
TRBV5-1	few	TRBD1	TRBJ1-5	CARSCDSDRSNQPQHF	TGCGCCAGGAGTTGTGATTCGGACAGGAGCAATCAGCCCCAGCATTTT
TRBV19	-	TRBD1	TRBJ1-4	CASSYRGIDEKLFF	TGTGCCAGTAGTTACAGGGGGATTGATGAAAAACTGTTTTTT
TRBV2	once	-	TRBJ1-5	CASNEGEYSNQPQHF	TGTGCCAGCAATGAGGGAGAGTATAGCAATCAGCCCCAGCATTTT
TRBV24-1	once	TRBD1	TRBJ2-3	CATSDLRDSSTDTQYF	TGTGCCACCAGTGACCTACGGGACAGTAGCACAGATACGCAGTATTTT
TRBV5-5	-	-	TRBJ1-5	CASSLDVNQPQHF	TGTGCCAGCAGCTTGGACGTCAATCAGCCCCAGCATTTT
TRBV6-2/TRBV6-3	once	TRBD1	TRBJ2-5	CASSPWTGRSETQYF	TGTGCCAGCAGTCCCTGGACAGGGAGGTCAGAGACCCAGTACTTC
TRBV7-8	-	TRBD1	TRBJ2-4	CASSNHGQGDIQYF	TGTGCCAGCAGCAATCACGGACAGGGTGACATTCAGTACTTC
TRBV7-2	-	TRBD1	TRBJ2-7	CASSLEGTGVYEQYF	TGTGCCAGCAGCTTAGAGGGGACAGGGGTCTACGAGCAGTACTTC
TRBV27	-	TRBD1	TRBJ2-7	CASSLTGGGYEQYF	TGTGCCAGCAGTTTGACAGGGGGGGGCTACGAGCAGTACTTC
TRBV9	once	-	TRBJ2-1	CASSPRPSSYNEQFF	TGTGCCAGCAGCCCTCGCCCCAGCTCCTACAATGAGCAGTTCTTC
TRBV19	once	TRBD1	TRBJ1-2	CASSTGTRGYNGYTF	TGTGCCAGTAGTACTGGGACCAGGGGGTATAATGGCTACACCTTC
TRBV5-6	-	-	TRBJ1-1	CASSLATWNTEAFF	TGTGCCAGCAGCTTGGCCACCTGGAACACTGAAGCTTTCTTT